One sample yielded the 21 T cell receptor beta chains listed below, sequenced in a study of T cells in Graves' hyperthyroidism and ophthalmopathy. RNA transcripts yielded amplified TCR beta CDR3 regions. First-round RT-PCR of the TCR CDR3 relied on the HTBI primer set. MiXCR, run by TCRdb on the multiplex PCR reads, gives a single entry per CDR3 protein. The sample shows about 540,000 distinct CDR3 sequences, more than 45% of them seen only once. The sample taken for sequencing was peripheral blood or thyroid tissue (not recorded which). The receptor source for this set is a woman aged 18 to 35 with Graves' hyperthyroidism.

The J gene is TRBJ1-2, the V gene TRBV12-3 or TRBV12-4, with TRBD1 as a possible D gene (5 bases). V lost 6 bases and J lost 9, with 20 bases in between. This CDR3 region has 14 residues. The chain's CDR3 is CASSPGGTTRRYTF. The CDR3 DNA is TGTGCCAGCAGCCCAGGTGGGACTACGCGTCGCTACACCTTC.

Ten or more counts support this clonotype. The chain couples TRBV5-8 to TRBJ1-3; D gene uncertain. Germline V lookup: CDR1 SGHTS, CDR2 YDEGEE. This CDR3 has 15 amino acids. V shed 2 bases and J shed 0 bases, with 9 bases lying between them. The CDR3, as DNA: TGTGCCAGCAGCTTTGACGGCCTCTCTGGAAACACCATATATTTT. Residues: CASSFDGLSGNTIYF.

Worth noting for this clonotype: A much larger clonotype is one base distant, so this may be a read error. This rearrangement joins TRBV18 to TRBJ1-5; D not resolved. The V end lost 5 bases, the J end lost 3 bases, and 11 bases lay between the germline ends. Germline V gene lookup returns CDR1 KGHSH and CDR2 LQKENI. The CDR3 covers 14 residues. The CDR3 DNA is TGTGCCAGCTCATCACTCGGCGTCAATCAGCCCCAGCATTTT. It is translated as CASSSLGVNQPQHF.

Many counts were recorded for this clonotype. The chain links TRBV7-9 to TRBJ1-2, with D uncertain. Trimming removed 1 base from V and 3 bases from J, with 9 bases in between. The CDR3 consists of 14 residues. Germline V lookup: CDR1 SEHNR, CDR2 FQNEAQ (reference sequence). The CDR3 DNA is TGTGCCAGCAGCTTAGATGCGGCGGACTATGGCTACACCTTC. It codes for CASSLDAADYGYTF.

This clonotype has a count of ten or more. The chain employs TRBV10-3 and TRBJ2-2; no firm D call. The germline V and J ends were trimmed by 4 bases and 2 bases, with 11 bases remaining between them. CDR1 and CDR2 (germline): ENHRY, SYGVKD. The length of the CDR3 is 15 residues. CDR3 DNA: TGTGCCATCAGTGCAGGTGCGGCAAACACCGGGGAGCTGTTTTTT. It encodes CAISAGAANTGELFF.

In this sample, this clonotype turned up many times. The chain joins TRBV9 to TRBJ2-7, with 9 bases matching TRBD1. Germline trimming cut 1 base from V and 6 bases from J; bases unmatched to any gene: 5. Looked up from germline, CDR1 is SGDLS and CDR2 is YYNGEE. CDR3 size: 14 residues. The CDR3, as DNA: TGTGCCAGCAGCGTAAGGGACAGGGTGGGCGAGCAGTACTTC. It codes for CASSVRDRVGEQYF.

This clonotype has ten or more counts. V is TRBV7-9 and J is TRBJ2-7, with D maybe TRBD1 (6 bases). Between the trimmed V and J ends, which lost 1 base and 0 bases, there was a span of 13 bases. This CDR3 comprises 16 residues. CDR1 is SEHNR and CDR2 is FQNEAQ in the germline V gene (reference sequence). CDR3: CASSLGRDTASYEQYF. As DNA, the CDR3 is TGTGCCAGCAGCTTAGGTAGGGACACCGCCTCCTACGAGCAGTACTTC.

CDR3: CASSQGEAFF. Here the CDR3 DNA reads TGCGCCAGCAGCCAGGGAGAAGCTTTCTTT. V and J are TRBV5-1 and TRBJ1-1; D perhaps matches TRBD1 (5 bases). Germline values: CDR1 SGHRS, CDR2 YFSETQ. The ends were cut back, 4 bases at V and 8 bases at J, with 6 bases in the middle. The CDR3 totals 10 residues. The full variable domain, with the rest looked up from reference TRBV5-1 and TRBJ1-1, is KAGVTQTPRYLIKTRGQQVTLSCSPISGHRSVSWYQQTPGQGLQFLFEYFSETQRNKGNFPGRFSGRQFSNSRSEMNVSTLELGDSALYLCASSQGEAFFGQGTRLTVV.

In this sample, this clonotype turned up many times. The V call is TRBV12-3 or TRBV12-4, the J call TRBJ2-7, with 7 bases lining up with TRBD1. CDR3 length: 14 amino acids. V dropped 5 bases and J dropped 5; count of bases not matched to a gene: 9. The CDR3 spells CASSRDSQRDEQYF. Written as DNA, the CDR3 is TGTGCCAGCAGTCGGGACAGCCAAAGGGACGAGCAGTACTTC.

In the case of this clonotype: Germline is not matched at one junction end, which may reflect a read error. The chain employs TRBV7-9 and TRBJ2-7; a possible D gene is TRBD2 (5 bases). The CDR3 has 12 residues. Germline V gene lookup returns CDR1 SEHNR and CDR2 FQNEAQ (reference sequence). CDR3 sequence reads: CARSLAHAAQYF. The CDR3 bases are TGTGCCAGAAGCTTAGCGCACGCTGCGCAGTACTTC.

J is TRBJ1-1 and V is TRBV2, with TRBD1 matching over 7 bases. V was clipped by 10 bases and J by 2 bases; unmatched bases: 4. Germline V gene sequence: CDR1 SNHLY, CDR2 FYNNEI. The CDR3 extends over 12 amino acids. The CDR3 coding sequence is TGTGCCATAAGGACAGGAAACACTGAAGCTTTCTTT. Residues: CAIRTGNTEAFF.

This clonotype was counted many times. The chain is built from TRBV5-1 and TRBJ1-1; TRBD1 is a possible D gene (5 bases). The CDR3 spans 16 residues. The germline CDR1 and CDR2 sequences are SGHRS and YFSETQ. V dropped 3 bases and J dropped 1 base, with 16 bases sitting between them. The CDR3 is CASSSGLDSQNTEAFF. As DNA, the CDR3 is TGCGCCAGCAGCTCGGGGCTGGACTCCCAGAACACTGAAGCTTTCTTT.

This chain joins TRBV5-1 and TRBJ2-5; D remains ambiguous. V lost 4 bases to trimming and J lost 5 bases, with 15 bases between them. The CDR3 extends over 14 amino acids. Germline lookup yields CDR1 SGHRS and CDR2 YFSETQ. This CDR3 reads CASSPLDSRETQYF. In nucleotides, the CDR3 is TGCGCCAGCAGCCCCCTCGACTCCCGGGAGACCCAGTACTTC.

This clonotype was seen repeatedly, ten times or more. The chain has TRBV7-2 and TRBJ2-7; TRBD2 might be the D (6 bases). V gave up 5 bases and J gave up 7 bases, with 18 bases separating them. The CDR3 is made up of 14 amino acids. The germline CDR1 and CDR2 sequences are SGHTA and FQGNSA. As DNA, the CDR3 is TGTGCCAGCAGCGCGGGACCATTTACGGGGGAGCAGTACTTC. Translation gives CASSAGPFTGEQYF.

This clonotype occurred many times. The gene calls are TRBV12-3 or TRBV12-4 and TRBJ1-5, with D unclear. There are 13 residues in the CDR3. Trimming stripped 8 bases from V and 1 base from J, with 9 bases between. As DNA, the CDR3 is TGTGCCAGCCGAACAGAGAGCAATCAGCCCCAGCATTTT. This gives the protein CASRTESNQPQHF.

This clonotype was found many times. The DNA for the CDR3 is TGTGCCAGCAGGCCGTCCCTGAAAGAGACCCAGTACTTC. Amino acids: CASRPSLKETQYF. V gene TRBV11-2 combines with J gene TRBJ2-5, with D unclear. CDR3 length: 13 amino acids. Germline CDR1 is SGHAT and CDR2 is FQNNGV. Trimming shortened V by 6 bases and J by 3 bases, and 11 bases separated the two germline ends.

This clonotype showed up many times. The chain joins TRBV20-1 to TRBJ2-2, with D possibly matching TRBD2 (6 bases). There are 14 residues in the CDR3. Trimming took 6 bases from V and 5 from J, leaving 16 bases between them. Germline V lookup: CDR1 DFQATT, CDR2 SNEGSKA (reference sequence). In nucleotides, the CDR3 is TGCAGTGCAAAGAGACTAGTCCAGACCGGGGAGCTGTTTTTT. Translated: CSAKRLVQTGELFF.

About this clonotype: This may be a read error: a much more frequent sequence differs by one nucleotide. This chain links TRBV11-2 with TRBJ1-5; possibly TRBD1 for D (6 bases). Trimming cost V 0 bases and J 6 bases, with 15 bases left between them. Germline values: CDR1 SGHAT, CDR2 FQNNGV. This CDR3 is 16 amino acids long. CDR3 bases: TGTGCCAGCAGCTTAGACAGGGGCAGGGGAGGTCAGCCCCAGCATTTT. It is translated as CASSLDRGRGGQPQHF.

The chain recombines TRBV4-1 with TRBJ2-3, with D possibly matching TRBD2 (6 bases). From germline, CDR1 is MGHRA and CDR2 YSYEKL. V was pared by 0 bases and J by 2 bases, with 9 bases between. There are 15 residues in the CDR3. CDR3 coding DNA: TGCGCCAGCAGCCAAGATCCGCGGGACACAGATACGCAGTATTTT. Translating gives CASSQDPRDTDTQYF.

The gene calls are TRBV5-1 and TRBJ1-4; no reliable D call. The germline gives CDR1 SGHRS, CDR2 YFSETQ. The V gene lost 0 bases and the J gene lost 8 bases, with 14 bases spanning the gap. The CDR3 extends over 15 amino acids. The CDR3 DNA is TGCGCCAGCAGCTTGGGCTCGGAAACGGGCGAAAAACTGTTTTTT. This codes for CASSLGSETGEKLFF. The whole variable domain, remainder taken from reference TRBV5-1 and TRBJ1-4, is KAGVTQTPRYLIKTRGQQVTLSCSPISGHRSVSWYQQTPGQGLQFLFEYFSETQRNKGNFPGRFSGRQFSNSRSEMNVSTLELGDSALYLCASSLGSETGEKLFFGSGTQLSVL.

This sequence joins TRBV7-2 and TRBJ2-7; 11 bases are a match to TRBD2. The V gene's germline CDR1 is SGHTA and CDR2 FQGNSA. The CDR3 is made up of 15 amino acids. V lost 4 bases, J lost 5 bases, and 7 bases stayed unmatched. This chain's CDR3 is CASSSLAGGPDEQYF. CDR3 coding DNA: TGTGCCAGCAGCTCCCTAGCGGGAGGACCCGACGAGCAGTACTTC.